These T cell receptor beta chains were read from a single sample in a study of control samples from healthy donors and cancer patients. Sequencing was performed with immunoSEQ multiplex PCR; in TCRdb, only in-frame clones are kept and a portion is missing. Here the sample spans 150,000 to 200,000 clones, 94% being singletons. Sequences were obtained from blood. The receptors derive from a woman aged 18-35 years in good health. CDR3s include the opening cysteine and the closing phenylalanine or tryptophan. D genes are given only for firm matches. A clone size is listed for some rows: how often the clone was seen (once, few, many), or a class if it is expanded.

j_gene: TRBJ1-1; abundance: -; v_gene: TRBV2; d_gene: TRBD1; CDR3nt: TGTGCCAGCAGACGGACAGGGAGGGCTGAAGCTTTCTTT; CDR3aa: CASRRTGRAEAFF
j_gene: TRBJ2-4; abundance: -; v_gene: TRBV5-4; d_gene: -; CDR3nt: TGTGCCAGCAGCCGACAGACAAACCTAGCCAAAAACATTCAGTACTTC; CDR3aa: CASSRQTNLAKNIQYF
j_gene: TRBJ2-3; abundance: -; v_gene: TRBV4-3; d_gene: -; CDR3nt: TGCGCCAGCAGCCAAGAGTATTTAAGAGGGAGCGGGCCAGATACGCAGTATTTT; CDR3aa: CASSQEYLRGSGPDTQYF
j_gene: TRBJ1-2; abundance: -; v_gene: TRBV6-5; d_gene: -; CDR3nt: TGTGCCAGCAGTTACACTTTGGGGACTTCTAACTATGGCTACACCTTC; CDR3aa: CASSYTLGTSNYGYTF
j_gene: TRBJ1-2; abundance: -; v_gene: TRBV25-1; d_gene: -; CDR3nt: TGTGCCAGCACGGGAAACTATGGCTACACCTTC; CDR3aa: CASTGNYGYTF
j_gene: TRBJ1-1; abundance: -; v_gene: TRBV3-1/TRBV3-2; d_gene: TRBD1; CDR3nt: TGTGCCAGCAGCCCCATAGACAGGGGGCTACAGAACACTGAAGCTTTCTTT; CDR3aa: CASSPIDRGLQNTEAFF
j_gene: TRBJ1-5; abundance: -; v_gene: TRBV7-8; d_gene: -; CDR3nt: TGTGCCAGCAGTCACGACAGGTGGCCCCAGCATTTT; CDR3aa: CASSHDRWPQHF
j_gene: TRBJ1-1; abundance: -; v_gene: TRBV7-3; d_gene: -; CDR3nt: TGTGCCAGCAGCTTACTAGCGGGCACTGAAGCTTTCTTT; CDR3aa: CASSLLAGTEAFF
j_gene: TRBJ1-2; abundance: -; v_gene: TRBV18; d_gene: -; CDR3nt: TGTGCCAGCTCACCACTCGGCCACTATGGCTACACCTTC; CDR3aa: CASSPLGHYGYTF
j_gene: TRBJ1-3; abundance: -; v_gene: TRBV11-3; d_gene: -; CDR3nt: TGTGCCAGCAGCTTTCGGGGCTCCGGGAAGGGTGAAAACACCATATATTTT; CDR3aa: CASSFRGSGKGENTIYF
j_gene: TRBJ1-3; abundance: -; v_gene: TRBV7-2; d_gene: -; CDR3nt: TGTGCCAGCAGCTTAGCTGGGGAAACTGGAAACACCATATATTTT; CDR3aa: CASSLAGETGNTIYF
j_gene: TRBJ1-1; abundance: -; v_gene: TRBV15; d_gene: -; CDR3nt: TGTGCCACCAGCAGAGATATTCAGCCGAACACTGAAGCTTTCTTT; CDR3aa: CATSRDIQPNTEAFF
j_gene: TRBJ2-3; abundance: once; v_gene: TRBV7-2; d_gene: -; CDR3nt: TGTGCCAGCACCCCAGAGGATACGCAGTATTTT; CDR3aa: CASTPEDTQYF
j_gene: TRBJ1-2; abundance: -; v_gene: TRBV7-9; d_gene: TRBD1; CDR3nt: TGTGCCAGCAGCCCGGGGACAGCATACTATGGCTACACCTTC; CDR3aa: CASSPGTAYYGYTF
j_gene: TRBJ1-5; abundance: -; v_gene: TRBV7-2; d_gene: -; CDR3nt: TGTGCCAGCAGCTCCGAGGGGGGGTATGGGGACCAGCATTTT; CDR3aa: CASSSEGGYGDQHF
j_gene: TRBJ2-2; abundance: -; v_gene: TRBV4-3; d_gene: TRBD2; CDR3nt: TGCGCCAGCAGCCAAACGGGAGGGAACACCGGGGAGCTGTTTTTT; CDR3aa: CASSQTGGNTGELFF